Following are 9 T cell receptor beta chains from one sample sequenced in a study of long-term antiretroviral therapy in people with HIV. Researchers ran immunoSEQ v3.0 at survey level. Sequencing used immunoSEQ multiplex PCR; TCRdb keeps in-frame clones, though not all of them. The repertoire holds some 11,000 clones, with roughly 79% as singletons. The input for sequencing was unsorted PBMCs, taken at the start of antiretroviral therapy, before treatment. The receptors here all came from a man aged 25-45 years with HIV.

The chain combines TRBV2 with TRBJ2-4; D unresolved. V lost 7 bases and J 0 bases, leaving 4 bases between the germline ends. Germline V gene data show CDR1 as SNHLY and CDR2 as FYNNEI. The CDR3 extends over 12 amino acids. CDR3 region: CASKTAKNIQYF. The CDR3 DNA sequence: TGTGCCAGCAAAACAGCCAAAAACATTCAGTACTTC.

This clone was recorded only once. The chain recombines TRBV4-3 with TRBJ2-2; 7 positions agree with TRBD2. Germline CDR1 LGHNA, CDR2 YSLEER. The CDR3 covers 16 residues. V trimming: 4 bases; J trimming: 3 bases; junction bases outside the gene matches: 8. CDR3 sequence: CASSRGGRADTGELFF. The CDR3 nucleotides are TGCGCCAGCAGCCGGGGGGGGAGGGCCGACACCGGGGAGCTGTTTTTT.

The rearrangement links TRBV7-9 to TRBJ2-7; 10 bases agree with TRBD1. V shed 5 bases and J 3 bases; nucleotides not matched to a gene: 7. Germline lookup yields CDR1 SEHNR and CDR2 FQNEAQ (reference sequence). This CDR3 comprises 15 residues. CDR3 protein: CASSTPGQGLYEQYF. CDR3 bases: TGTGCCAGCAGCACCCCGGGACAGGGGCTCTACGAGCAGTACTTC. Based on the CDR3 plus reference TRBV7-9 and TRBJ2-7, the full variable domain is DTGVSQNPRHKITKRGQNVTFRCDPISEHNRLYWYRQTLGQGPEFLTYFQNEAQLEKSRLLSDRFSAERPKGSFSTLEIQRTEQGDSAMYLCASSTPGQGLYEQYFGPGTRLTVT.

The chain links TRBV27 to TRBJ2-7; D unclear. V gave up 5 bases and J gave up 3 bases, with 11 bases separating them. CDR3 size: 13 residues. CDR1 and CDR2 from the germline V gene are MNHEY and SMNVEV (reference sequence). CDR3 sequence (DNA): TGTGCCAGCAGTGCGACTGATTACTACGAGCAGTACTTC. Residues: CASSATDYYEQYF.

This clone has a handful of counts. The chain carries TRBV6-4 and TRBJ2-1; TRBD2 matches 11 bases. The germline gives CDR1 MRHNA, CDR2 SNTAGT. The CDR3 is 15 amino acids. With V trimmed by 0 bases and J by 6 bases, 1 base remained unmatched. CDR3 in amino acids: CASSDSSGGANEQFF. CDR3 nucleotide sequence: TGTGCCAGCAGTGACTCTAGCGGGGGGGCCAATGAGCAGTTCTTC.

The chain's CDR3 is CASSRQGEQPQHF. The CDR3 region has the DNA TGTGCCAGTAGTAGACAGGGAGAACAGCCCCAGCATTTT. The chain is built from TRBV19 and TRBJ1-5, with 7 bases that match TRBD1. V lost 4 bases, J lost 7 bases, and 4 bases stayed unmatched. CDR1 and CDR2 (germline): LNHDA, SQIVND (reference sequence). This CDR3 spans 13 amino acids.

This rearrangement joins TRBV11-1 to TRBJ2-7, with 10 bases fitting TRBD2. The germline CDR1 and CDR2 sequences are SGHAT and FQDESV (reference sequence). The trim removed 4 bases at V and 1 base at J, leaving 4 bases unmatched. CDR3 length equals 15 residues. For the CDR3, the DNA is TGTGCCAGCAGCTCCTTAGCGGGAGGTTCCTACGAGCAGTACTTC. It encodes CASSSLAGGSYEQYF.

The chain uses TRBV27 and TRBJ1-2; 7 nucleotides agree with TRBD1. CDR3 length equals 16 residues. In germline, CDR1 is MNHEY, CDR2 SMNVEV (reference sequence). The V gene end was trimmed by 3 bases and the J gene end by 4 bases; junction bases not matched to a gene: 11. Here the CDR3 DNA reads TGTGCCAGCAGTTTCCAACAGGGGACCTTGGGCTATGGCTACACCTTC. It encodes CASSFQQGTLGYGYTF.

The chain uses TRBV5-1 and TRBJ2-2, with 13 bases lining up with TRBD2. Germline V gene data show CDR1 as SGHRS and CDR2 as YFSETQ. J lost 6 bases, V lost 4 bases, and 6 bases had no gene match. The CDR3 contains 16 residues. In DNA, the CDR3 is TGCGCCAGCAGCCCCGGGACTAGCGGGGTTTCCGGGGAGCTGTTTTTT. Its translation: CASSPGTSGVSGELFF. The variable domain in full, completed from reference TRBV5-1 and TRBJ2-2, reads KAGVTQTPRYLIKTRGQQVTLSCSPISGHRSVSWYQQTPGQGLQFLFEYFSETQRNKGNFPGRFSGRQFSNSRSEMNVSTLELGDSALYLCASSPGTSGVSGELFFGEGSRLTVL.